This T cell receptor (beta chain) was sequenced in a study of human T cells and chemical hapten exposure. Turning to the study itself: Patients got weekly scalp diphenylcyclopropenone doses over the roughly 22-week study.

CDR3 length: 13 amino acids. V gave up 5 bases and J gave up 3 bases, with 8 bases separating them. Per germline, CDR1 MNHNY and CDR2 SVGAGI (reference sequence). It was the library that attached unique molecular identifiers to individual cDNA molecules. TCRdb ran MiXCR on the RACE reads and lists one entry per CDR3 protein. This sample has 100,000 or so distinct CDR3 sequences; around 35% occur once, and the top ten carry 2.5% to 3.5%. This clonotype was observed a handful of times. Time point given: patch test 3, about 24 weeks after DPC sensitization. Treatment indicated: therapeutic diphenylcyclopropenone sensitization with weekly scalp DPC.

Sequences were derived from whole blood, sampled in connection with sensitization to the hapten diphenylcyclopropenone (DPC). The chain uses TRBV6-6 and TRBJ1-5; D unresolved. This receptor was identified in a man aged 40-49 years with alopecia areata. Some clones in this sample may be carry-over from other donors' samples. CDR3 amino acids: CASSPGVNQPQHF. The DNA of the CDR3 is TGTGCCAGCAGTCCGGGAGTCAATCAGCCCCAGCATTTT.